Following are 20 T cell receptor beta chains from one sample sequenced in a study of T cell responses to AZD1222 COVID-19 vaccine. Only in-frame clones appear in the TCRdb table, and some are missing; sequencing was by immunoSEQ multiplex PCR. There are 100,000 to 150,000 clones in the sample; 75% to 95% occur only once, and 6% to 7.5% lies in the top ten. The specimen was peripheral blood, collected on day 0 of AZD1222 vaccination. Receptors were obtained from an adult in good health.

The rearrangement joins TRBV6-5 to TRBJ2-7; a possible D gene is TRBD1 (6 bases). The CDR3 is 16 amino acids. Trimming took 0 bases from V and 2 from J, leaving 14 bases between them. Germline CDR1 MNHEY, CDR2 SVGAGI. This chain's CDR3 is CASSYSSSSGAYEQYF. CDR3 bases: TGTGCCAGCAGTTACTCTTCTTCGTCAGGGGCCTACGAGCAGTACTTC.

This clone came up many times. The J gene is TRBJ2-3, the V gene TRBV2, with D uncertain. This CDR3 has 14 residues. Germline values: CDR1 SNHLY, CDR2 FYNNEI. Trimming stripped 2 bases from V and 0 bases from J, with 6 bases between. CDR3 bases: TGTGCCAGCAGTGAACAAGGGAGCACAGATACGCAGTATTTT. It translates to CASSEQGSTDTQYF.

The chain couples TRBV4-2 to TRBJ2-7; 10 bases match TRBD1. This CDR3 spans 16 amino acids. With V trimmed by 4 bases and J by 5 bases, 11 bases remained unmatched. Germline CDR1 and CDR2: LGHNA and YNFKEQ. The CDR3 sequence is CASSLTEGQGKNEQYF. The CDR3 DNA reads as TGTGCCAGCAGCCTAACAGAGGGACAGGGGAAGAACGAGCAGTACTTC.

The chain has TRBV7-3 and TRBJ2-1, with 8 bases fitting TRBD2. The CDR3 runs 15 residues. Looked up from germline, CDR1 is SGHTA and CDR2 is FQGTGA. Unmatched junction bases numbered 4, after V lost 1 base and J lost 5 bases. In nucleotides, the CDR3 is TGTGCCAGCAGCTTAATAGCGGGGAGCCACAATGAGCAGTTCTTC. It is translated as CASSLIAGSHNEQFF.

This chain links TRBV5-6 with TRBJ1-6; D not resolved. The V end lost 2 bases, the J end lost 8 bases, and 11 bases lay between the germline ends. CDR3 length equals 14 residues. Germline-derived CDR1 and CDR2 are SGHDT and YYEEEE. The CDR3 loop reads CASSLGGPHSPLHF. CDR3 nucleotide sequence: TGTGCCAGCAGCTTAGGAGGGCCCCATTCACCCCTCCACTTT.

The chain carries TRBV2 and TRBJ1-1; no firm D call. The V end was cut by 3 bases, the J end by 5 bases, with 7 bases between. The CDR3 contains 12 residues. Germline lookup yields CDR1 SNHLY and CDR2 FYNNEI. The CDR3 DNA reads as TGTGCCAGCAGTGATGGTAGAACTGAAGCTTTCTTT. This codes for CASSDGRTEAFF.

The CDR3 DNA sequence: TGCGCCAGCAGCGGAGGGTTTGACAAAAACATTCAGTACTTC. This gives the protein CASSGGFDKNIQYF. This chain uses TRBV10-1 with TRBJ2-4; a weak D match, TRBD2 (6 bases). Germline V gives CDR1 WNHNN, CDR2 SYGVQD (reference sequence). The CDR3 totals 14 residues. The germline V and J ends were trimmed by 6 bases and 3 bases, with 12 bases remaining between them.

The CDR3 DNA is TGTGCCAGTAGTATGGGATCCCCCAGGCGGGATGAAAAACTGTTTTTT. Translated, it gives CASSMGSPRRDEKLFF. The V gene is TRBV19, the J gene TRBJ1-4; no definite D call. From germline, CDR1 is LNHDA and CDR2 SQIVND (reference sequence). Trimming cost V 3 bases and J 6 bases, with 17 bases left between them. CDR3 length: 16 amino acids.

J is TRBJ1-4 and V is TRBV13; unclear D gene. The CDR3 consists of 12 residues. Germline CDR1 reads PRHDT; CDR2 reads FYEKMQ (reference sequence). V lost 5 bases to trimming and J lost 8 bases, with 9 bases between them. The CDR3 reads CASSAGSEKLFF. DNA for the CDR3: TGTGCCAGCAGCGCGGGATCCGAAAAACTGTTTTTT. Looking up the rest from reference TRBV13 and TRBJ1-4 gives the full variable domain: AAGVIQSPRHLIKEKRETATLKCYPIPRHDTVYWYQQGPGQDPQFLISFYEKMQSDKGSIPDRFSAQQFSDYHSELNMSSLELGDSALYFCASSAGSEKLFFGSGTQLSVL.

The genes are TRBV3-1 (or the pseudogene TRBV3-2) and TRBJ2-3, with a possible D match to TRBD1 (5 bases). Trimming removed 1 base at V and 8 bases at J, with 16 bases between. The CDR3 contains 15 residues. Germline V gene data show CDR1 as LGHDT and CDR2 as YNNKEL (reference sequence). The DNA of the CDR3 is TGTGCCAGCAGCCAAGGCCAGGGCCCCGCACGTACGCAGTATTTT. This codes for CASSQGQGPARTQYF.

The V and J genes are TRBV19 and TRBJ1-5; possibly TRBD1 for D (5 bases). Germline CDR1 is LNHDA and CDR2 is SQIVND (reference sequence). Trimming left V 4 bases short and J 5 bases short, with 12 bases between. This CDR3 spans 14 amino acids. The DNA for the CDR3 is TGTGCCAGTAGTACCCGGGACGGATATCAGCCCCAGCATTTT. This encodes CASSTRDGYQPQHF.

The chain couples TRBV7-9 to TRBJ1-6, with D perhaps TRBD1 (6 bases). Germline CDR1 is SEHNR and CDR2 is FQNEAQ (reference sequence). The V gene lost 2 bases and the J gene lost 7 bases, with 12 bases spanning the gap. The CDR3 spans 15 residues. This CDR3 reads CASSLQQGRNSPLHF. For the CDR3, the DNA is TGTGCCAGCAGCTTACAACAGGGAAGGAATTCACCCCTCCACTTT.

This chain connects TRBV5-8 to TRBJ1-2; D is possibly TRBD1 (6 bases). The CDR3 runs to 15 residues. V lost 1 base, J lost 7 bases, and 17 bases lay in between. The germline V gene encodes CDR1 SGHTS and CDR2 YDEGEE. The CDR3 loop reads CASSLSVRGWFGYTF. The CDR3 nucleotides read TGTGCCAGCAGCTTGTCGGTCAGGGGATGGTTTGGCTACACCTTC. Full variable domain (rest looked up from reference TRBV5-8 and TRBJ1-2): EAGVTQSPTHLIKTRGQQATLRCSPISGHTSVYWYQQALGLGLQFLLWYDEGEERNRGNFPPRFSGRQFPNYSSELNVNALELEDSALYLCASSLSVRGWFGYTFGSGTRLTVV.

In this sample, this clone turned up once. The CDR3 DNA is TGTGCCAGCAGCCTCCGGGACTCAACTTACTATGGCTACACCTTC. Protein sequence: CASSLRDSTYYGYTF. This chain joins TRBV7-9 and TRBJ1-2; possible D gene TRBD1, 5 bases. V was clipped by 5 bases and J by 3 bases, with 16 bases between them. Germline CDR1 SEHNR, CDR2 FQNEAQ (reference sequence). The CDR3 is 15 amino acids. The variable domain in full, completed from reference TRBV7-9 and TRBJ1-2, reads DTGVSQNPRHKITKRGQNVTFRCDPISEHNRLYWYRQTLGQGPEFLTYFQNEAQLEKSRLLSDRFSAERPKGSFSTLEIQRTEQGDSAMYLCASSLRDSTYYGYTFGSGTRLTVV.

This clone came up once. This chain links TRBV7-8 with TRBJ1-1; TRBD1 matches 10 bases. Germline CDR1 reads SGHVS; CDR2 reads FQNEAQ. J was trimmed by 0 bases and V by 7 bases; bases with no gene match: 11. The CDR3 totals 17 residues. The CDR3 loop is CASTPDRGLSMNTEAFF. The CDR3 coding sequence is TGTGCCAGCACCCCCGACAGGGGGCTTTCGATGAACACTGAAGCTTTCTTT.

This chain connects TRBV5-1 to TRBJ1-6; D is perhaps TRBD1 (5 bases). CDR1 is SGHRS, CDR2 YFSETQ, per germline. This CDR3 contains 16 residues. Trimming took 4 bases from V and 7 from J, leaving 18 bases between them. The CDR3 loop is CASSIDRNPPNSPLHF. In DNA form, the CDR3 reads TGCGCCAGCAGCATTGACAGAAACCCGCCGAATTCACCCCTCCACTTT.

Here the CDR3 DNA reads TGTGCCAGCAGCTCAAAACAGGGGGTCTACAATGAGCAGTTCTTC. Translation gives CASSSKQGVYNEQFF. This chain links TRBV11-1 with TRBJ2-1, with TRBD1 identical over 8 bases. After removal of 4 bases from V and 3 bases from J, the junction contained 5 bases not matched to a gene. This CDR3 is 15 amino acids long. Germline CDR1 and CDR2: SGHAT and FQDESV (reference sequence).

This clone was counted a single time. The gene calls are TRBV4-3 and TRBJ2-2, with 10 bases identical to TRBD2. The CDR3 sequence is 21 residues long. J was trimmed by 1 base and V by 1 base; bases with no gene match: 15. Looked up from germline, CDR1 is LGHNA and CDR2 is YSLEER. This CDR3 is CASSQVWSADRLAGNTGELFF. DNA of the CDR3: TGCGCCAGCAGCCAAGTTTGGTCGGCCGATAGACTAGCGGGGAACACCGGGGAGCTGTTTTTT.

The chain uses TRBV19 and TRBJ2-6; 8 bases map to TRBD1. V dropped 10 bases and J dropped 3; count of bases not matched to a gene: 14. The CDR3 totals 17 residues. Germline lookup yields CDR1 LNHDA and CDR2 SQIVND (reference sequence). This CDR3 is CATQTGTGLLGANVLTF. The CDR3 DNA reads TGTGCCACCCAAACCGGGACAGGCCTCCTTGGGGCCAACGTCCTGACTTTC.

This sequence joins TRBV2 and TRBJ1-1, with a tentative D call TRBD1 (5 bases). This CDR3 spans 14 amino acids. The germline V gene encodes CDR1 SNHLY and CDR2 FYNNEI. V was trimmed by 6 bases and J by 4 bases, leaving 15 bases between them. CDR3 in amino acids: CASRGMGGITEAFF. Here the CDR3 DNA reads TGTGCCAGCAGGGGGATGGGGGGGATCACTGAAGCTTTCTTT.